The 27 T cell receptor beta chains listed next were all sequenced from one sample in a study of T cells in Graves' hyperthyroidism and ophthalmopathy. Amplified TCR beta CDR3 regions came from RNA transcripts. TCR CDR3 regions were first amplified by RT-PCR with HTBI primers. TCRdb called the multiplex PCR reads again in MiXCR, with one record for every CDR3 protein. The sample records about 500,000 distinct CDR3 sequences, approximately 15% being singletons. Material: blood. These TCRs come from a woman between 18 and 29 years old with Graves' hyperthyroidism.

This clonotype was detected many times. The chain joins TRBV28 to TRBJ1-1; unclear D gene. V was shortened by 6 bases and J by 3 bases, with 8 bases between the two germline ends. The CDR3 totals 12 residues. Germline-derived CDR1 and CDR2 are MDHEN and SYDVKM. CDR3 in amino acids: CASREVDTEAFF. CDR3 sequence (DNA): TGTGCCAGCAGGGAGGTGGACACTGAAGCTTTCTTT.

This clonotype was counted only a few times. The rearrangement links TRBV20-1 to TRBJ2-1, with D perhaps TRBD2 (6 bases). CDR3 length: 12 residues. The germline CDR1 and CDR2 sequences are DFQATT and SNEGSKA (reference sequence). The ends were cut back, 7 bases at V and 5 bases at J, with 12 bases in the middle. CDR3 in amino acids: CSVGRTNNEQFF. The CDR3 DNA is TGCAGTGTGGGCAGGACTAACAATGAGCAGTTCTTC.

This clonotype was counted at least ten times. The genes are TRBV6-1 and TRBJ1-1; 7 bases line up with TRBD1. J gave up 6 bases and V 5 bases, and 12 bases lay outside the gene matches. Per the germline V gene, CDR1 is MNHNS and CDR2 is SASEGT. The CDR3 sequence is 15 residues long. The CDR3 loop is CASSPHTGVLPEAFF. DNA for the CDR3: TGTGCCAGCAGTCCCCACACAGGGGTTTTGCCTGAAGCTTTCTTT.

As to this clonotype: A much bigger clone sits one base away, suggesting this may be a read error. This chain joins TRBV10-3 and TRBJ1-1, with D perhaps TRBD1 (6 bases). Germline V lookup: CDR1 ENHRY, CDR2 SYGVKD. Trimming stripped 4 bases from V and 4 bases from J, with 13 bases between. The CDR3 contains 14 residues. The CDR3 DNA is TGTGCCATCAGTGTGGCAGGGGAAGGCACTGAAGCTTTCTTT. Amino acid sequence: CAISVAGEGTEAFF.

In its sample, this clonotype was seen many times. The chain uses TRBV11-3 and TRBJ2-3, with TRBD2 matching 10 bases. Germline V gives CDR1 SGHNT, CDR2 YENEEA. This CDR3 has 16 amino acids. The trim removed 5 bases at V and 3 bases at J, leaving 8 bases unmatched. Written as DNA, the CDR3 is TGTGCCAGCAGCCCCGATTCTAGCGGGGGTACAGATACGCAGTATTTT. This translates into CASSPDSSGGTDTQYF.

Many counts were recorded for this clonotype. The chain employs TRBV11-2 and TRBJ1-2; D gene unclear. The length of the CDR3 is 16 residues. The V gene's germline CDR1 is SGHAT and CDR2 FQNNGV. The germline V and J ends were trimmed by 3 bases and 6 bases, with 20 bases remaining between them. In DNA form, the CDR3 reads TGTGCCAGCAGCTTGGGGATATCAGTCACCGGAGATGGCTACACCTTC. Translating gives CASSLGISVTGDGYTF.

This clonotype appeared many times. CDR3 DNA: TGTGCCAGCAGTGAAGTCAGGGTGGAGGATGAAGCTTTCTTT. Translating it yields CASSEVRVEDEAFF. The chain combines TRBV2 with TRBJ1-1; a possible D gene is TRBD1 (5 bases). Germline V lookup: CDR1 SNHLY, CDR2 FYNNEI. V lost 1 base, J lost 7 bases, and 13 bases lay in between. The CDR3 covers 14 residues.

This clonotype has more than one count but fewer than ten. V and J are TRBV29-1 and TRBJ2-3; D not resolved. The germline V gene has CDR1 SQVTM and CDR2 ANQGSEA. The CDR3 has 12 amino acids. V was trimmed by 4 bases and J by 5 bases, leaving 10 bases between them. Here the CDR3 reads CSVAYRRDTQYF. Written as DNA, the CDR3 is TGCAGCGTTGCCTACAGAAGAGATACGCAGTATTTT.

The CDR3: CASRLTSSGGGRKTDTQYF. The CDR3 DNA follows: TGTGCCAGCAGATTGACCTCGTCGGGGGGGGGGCGGAAAACAGATACGCAGTATTTT. The chain uses TRBV7-3 and TRBJ2-3; 8 nucleotides agree with TRBD2. V shed 6 bases and J 3 bases; nucleotides not matched to a gene: 20. From germline, CDR1 is SGHTA and CDR2 FQGTGA. The CDR3 is 19 residues long. The complete variable domain, with remaining parts taken from reference TRBV7-3 and TRBJ2-3, reads GAGVSQTPSNKVTEKGKYVELRCDPISGHTALYWYRQSLGQGPEFLIYFQGTGAADDSGLPNDRFFAVRPEGSVSTLKIQRTERGDSAVYLCASRLTSSGGGRKTDTQYFGPGTRLTVL.

This clonotype was detected a few times. The chain uses TRBV18 and TRBJ2-1; 10 bases agree with TRBD2. Germline V gives CDR1 KGHSH, CDR2 LQKENI. V was clipped by 2 bases and J by 6 bases; unmatched bases: 10. The CDR3 runs to 17 residues. The DNA for the CDR3 is TGTGCCAGCTCACCAGGGGCTAGCGGGAGTGGAGTCAATGAGCAGTTCTTC. It is translated as CASSPGASGSGVNEQFF. Using reference TRBV18 and TRBJ2-1 for the parts outside the CDR3, the full variable domain is NAGVMQNPRHLVRRRGQEARLRCSPMKGHSHVYWYRQLPEEGLKFMVYLQKENIIDESGMPKERFSAEFPKEGPSILRIQQVVRGDSAAYFCASSPGASGSGVNEQFFGPGTRLTVL.

This clonotype has just a few counts. J is TRBJ2-2 and V is TRBV5-1; D remains unclear. The V end was cut by 0 bases, the J end by 0 bases, with 6 bases between. Germline loops: CDR1 SGHRS, CDR2 YFSETQ. CDR3 length: 15 residues. CDR3 DNA sequence: TGCGCCAGCAGCTTGGAGACACCGAACACCGGGGAGCTGTTTTTT. Translation gives CASSLETPNTGELFF.

This clonotype was seen repeatedly, ten times or more. The chain couples TRBV6-1 to TRBJ2-7; D call uncertain. The CDR3 is made up of 13 amino acids. Germline assignment: CDR1 MNHNS and CDR2 SASEGT. V lost 2 bases and J 3 bases, leaving 8 bases between the germline ends. The CDR3 coding sequence is TGTGCCAGCAGTGAACCCCCCCACTACGAGCAGTACTTC. Amino acids: CASSEPPHYEQYF.

Many counts were recorded for this clonotype. V usage is TRBV6-1 and J usage is TRBJ1-5; D perhaps matches TRBD1 (6 bases). The CDR3 runs 15 residues. From germline, CDR1 is MNHNS and CDR2 SASEGT. Between the trimmed V and J ends, which lost 6 bases and 0 bases, there was a span of 12 bases. The DNA for the CDR3 is TGTGCCAGCAGCCCTCAGGGGCTTAGCAATCAGCCCCAGCATTTT. Translated, it gives CASSPQGLSNQPQHF.

This rearrangement joins TRBV27 to TRBJ2-1; D is ambiguous. V was clipped by 5 bases and J by 3 bases, with 11 bases between them. This CDR3 has 14 residues. Germline V gives CDR1 MNHEY, CDR2 SMNVEV (reference sequence). The CDR3: CASSLLGYYNEQFF. CDR3 in DNA: TGTGCCAGCAGTCTCCTGGGCTACTACAATGAGCAGTTCTTC.

In DNA form, the CDR3 reads TGTGCCAGCAGCCGTGGGGGGCGACACGAGCAGTACTTC. Translating gives CASSRGGRHEQYF. This chain uses TRBV6-2 or TRBV6-3 with TRBJ2-7, with D possibly called TRBD1 or TRBD2 (6 bases each). Germline assignment: CDR1 MNHEY and CDR2 SVGEGT. The CDR3 totals 13 residues. Trimming left V 6 bases short and J 5 bases short, with 14 bases between.

The sample holds many counts of this clonotype. This sequence joins TRBV24-1 and TRBJ2-3; TRBD2 aligns across 8 bases. V shed 1 base, J shed 5 bases, and the junction held 7 bases outside the gene matches. This CDR3 is 16 amino acids long. The germline gives CDR1 KGHDR, CDR2 SFDVKD. CDR3: CATSDLRAGVRDTQYF. The CDR3, as DNA: TGTGCCACCAGTGATTTAAGAGCGGGAGTCAGAGATACGCAGTATTTT.

This clonotype was observed at least ten times. The gene calls are TRBV2 and TRBJ2-5; TRBD2 aligns across 10 bases. Germline values: CDR1 SNHLY, CDR2 FYNNEI. The ends lost 7 bases at V and 3 bases at J; junction bases unmatched: 8. CDR3 length: 15 amino acids. The CDR3 DNA sequence: TGTGCCAGCAAGGGCACTAGCGGGATCAAAGAGACCCAGTACTTC. This sequence encodes CASKGTSGIKETQYF. Complete variable domain (other parts from reference TRBV2 and TRBJ2-5): EPEVTQTPSHQVTQMGQEVILRCVPISNHLYFYWYRQILGQKVEFLVSFYNNEISEKSEIFDDQFSVERPDGSNFTLKIRSTKLEDSAMYFCASKGTSGIKETQYFGPGTRLLVL.

The chain couples TRBV12-3 or TRBV12-4 to TRBJ2-1; D is uncertain. Trimming took off 5 bases at V and 2 bases at J, with 13 bases between the two ends. The CDR3 spans 15 residues. The CDR3 DNA is TGTGCCAGCAGTCAACTAAGCGCCGCCTACAATGAGCAGTTCTTC. Translating it yields CASSQLSAAYNEQFF.

The rearrangement links TRBV2 to TRBJ2-7, with D maybe TRBD1 (6 bases). The CDR3 is 12 amino acids. Germline CDR1 and CDR2: SNHLY and FYNNEI. V was pared by 6 bases and J by 6 bases, with 12 bases between. CDR3 nucleotide sequence: TGTGCCAGCAGAGGACAGTTCAGCGAGCAGTACTTC. As protein: CASRGQFSEQYF. The full variable domain, rest sourced from reference TRBV2 and TRBJ2-7, is EPEVTQTPSHQVTQMGQEVILRCVPISNHLYFYWYRQILGQKVEFLVSFYNNEISEKSEIFDDQFSVERPDGSNFTLKIRSTKLEDSAMYFCASRGQFSEQYFGPGTRLTVT.

This clonotype was recorded many times. CDR3 DNA: TGCAGTGCTAGACGGGACAGGGGCACTGAAGCTTTCTTT. Its protein is CSARRDRGTEAFF. The J gene is TRBJ1-1, the V gene TRBV20-1, with TRBD1 matching 10 bases. The germline V gene encodes CDR1 DFQATT and CDR2 SNEGSKA (reference sequence). The CDR3 runs to 13 residues. V shed 2 bases, J shed 4 bases, and the junction held 1 base outside the gene matches.

In its sample, this clonotype was seen many times. The chain joins TRBV28 to TRBJ2-7; the D gene could be TRBD1 or TRBD2 (5 bases each). The CDR3 spans 15 residues. Per germline, CDR1 MDHEN and CDR2 SYDVKM. V lost 7 bases and J 3 bases, leaving 19 bases between the germline ends. The CDR3 loop is CASTPPGRKHYEQYF. CDR3 nucleotides: TGTGCCAGCACCCCTCCAGGGAGAAAACACTACGAGCAGTACTTC.

Turning to this clonotype: Since a much larger clone is just one base distant, this may be a read error. The V and J genes are TRBV24-1 and TRBJ2-3; D might be TRBD2 (6 bases). V lost 2 bases and J 2 bases, leaving 10 bases between the germline ends. Germline V CDR1 and CDR2: KGHDR, SFDVKD. The CDR3 has 15 residues. The CDR3 coding sequence is TGTGCCACCAGTGATTCGACTAGTGTCACAGATACGCAGTATTTT. Translation gives CATSDSTSVTDTQYF.

This clonotype was found many times. This rearrangement joins TRBV11-2 to TRBJ2-7, with D perhaps TRBD1 (6 bases). This CDR3 is built from 13 residues. The ends were cut back, 4 bases at V and 4 bases at J, with 11 bases in the middle. Germline V gives CDR1 SGHAT, CDR2 FQNNGV. The CDR3 DNA sequence: TGTGCCAGCAGCTCGAGTGACAGGTACGAGCAGTACTTC. Encoded protein: CASSSSDRYEQYF.

The CDR3 DNA reads as TGTGCCAGCAGTTTAGGTCCGACTAGCGGGAGGCGGAGCTCCTACAATGAGCAGTTCTTC. Its translation is CASSLGPTSGRRSSYNEQFF. This chain links TRBV28 with TRBJ2-1, with 13 bases aligning to TRBD2. CDR1 is MDHEN, CDR2 SYDVKM, per germline. Trimming cost V 2 bases and J 0 bases; bases outside gene matches: 10. This CDR3 spans 20 amino acids. Variable domain in full (rest from reference TRBV28 and TRBJ2-1): DVKVTQSSRYLVKRTGEKVFLECVQDMDHENMFWYRQDPGLGLRLIYFSYDVKMKEKGDIPEGYSVSREKKERFSLILESASTNQTSMYLCASSLGPTSGRRSSYNEQFFGPGTRLTVL.

Points on this clonotype: A much bigger clone sits one base away, suggesting this may be a read error. This chain links TRBV28 with TRBJ2-7, with 7 bases identical to TRBD2. Germline CDR1 reads MDHEN; CDR2 reads SYDVKM. The CDR3 has 13 residues. For the CDR3, the DNA is TGTGCCAGCAGTCGGGGGGTCTCCTACGAGCAGTGCTTC. This encodes CASSRGVSYEQCF.

On this clonotype: A much larger clone is a single base away; this may be a read error. The chain combines TRBV30 with TRBJ2-1; 11 nucleotides match TRBD2. This CDR3 contains 15 residues. The germline V gene encodes CDR1 GTSNPN and CDR2 SVGIG (reference sequence). With V trimmed by 0 bases and J by 9 bases, 7 bases remained unmatched. The CDR3 sequence: CAWSVLAGATGEQFF. CDR3 nucleotide sequence: TGTGCCTGGAGTGTACTAGCGGGAGCTACAGGTGAGCAGTTCTTC. Complete variable domain (other parts from reference TRBV30 and TRBJ2-1): SQTIHQWPATLVQPVGSPLSLECTVEGTSNPNLYWYRQAAGRGLQLLFYSVGIGQISSEVPQNLSASRPQDRQFILSSKKLLLSDSGFYLCAWSVLAGATGEQFFGPGTRLTVL.

This clonotype was picked up a small number of times. The chain combines TRBV6-1 with TRBJ2-2; D is uncertain. CDR3 length: 14 residues. In germline, CDR1 is MNHNS, CDR2 SASEGT. Deletions cut 2 bases from V and 3 bases from J, with 7 bases between. This CDR3 reads CASSETPDTGELFF. CDR3 coding DNA: TGTGCCAGCAGTGAAACCCCGGACACCGGGGAGCTGTTTTTT.